This T cell receptor beta chain was captured in a study of breast tumors, draining lymph nodes, adjacent tissues. Study-wide results and limits: Compared with basal-like, luminal-like tumors shared significantly more repertoire with nontumor tissue. That most tumor T cells come from lymph nodes remained unproven. Tumors had less TCR diversity than lymph nodes, more than nontumor tissue. Findings are consistent with lymph node origin and intratumoral expansion of most tumor T cells.

V was trimmed by 2 bases and J by 2 bases, leaving 5 bases between them. Germline V CDR1 and CDR2: MRHNA, SNTAGT. CDR3 length equals 13 residues. This clonotype was observed a single time. Its antigen is unknown. One entry per CDR3 protein, called by TCRdb with MiXCR from the multiplex PCR reads. Among roughly 7,100 distinct CDR3 sequences listed, about 45% were seen once. The chain employs TRBV6-4 and TRBJ2-3, with unresolved D. The receptor was derived from a female donor with breast cancer. Some clones in this sample may be carry-over from other donors' samples. The sequenced material came from tumor-adjacent breast tissue. The DNA of the CDR3 is TGTGCCAGCAGTGACAGCGACACAGATACGCAGTATTTT. Amino acids: CASSDSDTDTQYF.